This record concerns one T cell receptor (beta chain) sequence. CDR3 length: 12 amino acids. The V segment lost 10 bases and the J segment 4 bases; nucleotides outside the gene matches: 4. From germline, CDR1 is MNHEY and CDR2 SMNVEV (reference sequence). The data are from a study of blood T cell repertoires in COVID-19. TCRdb's copy holds only in-frame clones and misses some; the assay was immunoSEQ multiplex PCR. The sample records about 160,000 clones, about 80% being singletons. For recovered donors of Cohort 3, there were two negative PCRs, clearance, or symptom resolution. This receptor was taken from a woman in her sixties or seventies who had recovered from COVID-19. This sequence joins TRBV27 and TRBJ2-1, with 7 bases lining up with TRBD2. Source material: PBMCs or T cells enriched from blood (not recorded which). This CDR3 reads CATWRGYNEQFF. In DNA, the CDR3 is TGTGCCACATGGCGGGGGTACAATGAGCAGTTCTTC.